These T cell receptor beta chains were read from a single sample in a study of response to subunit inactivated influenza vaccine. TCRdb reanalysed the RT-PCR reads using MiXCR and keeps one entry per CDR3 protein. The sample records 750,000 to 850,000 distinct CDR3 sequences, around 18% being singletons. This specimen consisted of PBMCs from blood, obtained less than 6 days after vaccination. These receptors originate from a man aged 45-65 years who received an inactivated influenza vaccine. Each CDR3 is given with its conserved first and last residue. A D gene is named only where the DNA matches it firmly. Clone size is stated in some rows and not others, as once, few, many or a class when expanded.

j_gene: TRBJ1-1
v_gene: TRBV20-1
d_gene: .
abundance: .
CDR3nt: TGCAGTGCTAGGACGAGGGCCTCTGAAGCTTTCTTT
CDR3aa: CSARTRASEAFF

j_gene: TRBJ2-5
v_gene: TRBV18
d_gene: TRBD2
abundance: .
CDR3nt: TGTGCCAGCTCCCACCCGTCTAGCGGACAAGAGACCCAGTACTTC
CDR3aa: CASSHPSSGQETQYF

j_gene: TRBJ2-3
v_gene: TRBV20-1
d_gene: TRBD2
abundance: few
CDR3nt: TGCAGTGCTAGAGGGGGGGCTAGCGGGAATCTAGATACGCAGTATTTT
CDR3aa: CSARGGASGNLDTQYF

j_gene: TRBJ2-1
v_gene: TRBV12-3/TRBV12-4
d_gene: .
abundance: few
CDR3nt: TGTGCCAGCAGTCCGGCAGACAATGAGCAGTTCTTC
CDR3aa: CASSPADNEQFF

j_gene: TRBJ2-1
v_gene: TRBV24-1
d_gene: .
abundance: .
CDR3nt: TGTGCCACCAGTGCCGAGCGGGAGCAGTTCTTC
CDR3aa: CATSAEREQFF

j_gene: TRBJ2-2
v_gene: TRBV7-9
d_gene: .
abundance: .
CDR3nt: TGTGCCAGCAGCGAGATCGTAACCACCGGGGAGCTGTTTTTT
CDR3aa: CASSEIVTTGELFF

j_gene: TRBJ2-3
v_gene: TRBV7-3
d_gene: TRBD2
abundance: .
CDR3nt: TGTGCCAGCAGCATCGGTGGGGAGGGTACGCAGTATTTT
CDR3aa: CASSIGGEGTQYF

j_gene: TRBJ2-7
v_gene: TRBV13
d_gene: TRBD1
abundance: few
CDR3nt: TGTGCCAGCAGCGGACAGGCCGTTTCCTACGAGCAGTACTTC
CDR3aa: CASSGQAVSYEQYF

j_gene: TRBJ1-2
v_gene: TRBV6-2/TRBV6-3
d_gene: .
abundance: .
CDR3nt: TGTGCCAGCAGTTACTCACAGGATCCCTACTATGGCTACACCTTC
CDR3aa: CASSYSQDPYYGYTF

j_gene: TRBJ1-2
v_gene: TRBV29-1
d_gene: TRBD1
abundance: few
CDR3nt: TGCAGCGCCACGGGACAGGGCTATGGCTACACCTTC
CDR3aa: CSATGQGYGYTF

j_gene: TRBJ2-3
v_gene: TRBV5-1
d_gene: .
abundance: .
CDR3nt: TGCGCCAGCAGCTCAGGGGGGCAAACAGATACGCAGTATTTT
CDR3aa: CASSSGGQTDTQYF

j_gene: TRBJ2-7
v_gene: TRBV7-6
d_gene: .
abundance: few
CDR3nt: TGTGCCAGCAGCTTAGAGACGGGATGGGGACTCGAGCAGTACTTC
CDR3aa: CASSLETGWGLEQYF

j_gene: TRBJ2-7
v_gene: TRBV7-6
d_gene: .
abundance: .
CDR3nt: TGTGCCAGCAGCCTTGCCCCAGTGGGATCGCACGTTCGGGGGTCCTTCGAGCAGTACTTC
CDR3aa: CASSLAPVGSHVRGSFEQYF